The clone carrying this TCR beta chain came up a few times. Some clones are missing from TCRdb's copy, which holds only in-frame ones; the method was immunoSEQ multiplex PCR. Seen here are hundreds of thousands of clones, around 87% observed once, and the top ten hold under 6.5%. The CDR3 has 13 amino acids. CDR1 is GTSNPN, CDR2 SVGIG, per germline (reference sequence). Trimming took 2 bases from V and 6 from J; bases not matched to a gene: 4. This entry is derived from a study of blood T cell repertoires in COVID-19. This receptor was obtained from a woman aged 45-60 years with COVID-19, enrolled during active disease. V gene TRBV30 combines with J gene TRBJ1-5; 7 bases are a match to TRBD1. What was sequenced was peripheral blood. As DNA, the CDR3 is TGTGCCTGGAGTCCCAGGGGGGCTCAGCCCCAGCATTTT. It codes for CAWSPRGAQPQHF.